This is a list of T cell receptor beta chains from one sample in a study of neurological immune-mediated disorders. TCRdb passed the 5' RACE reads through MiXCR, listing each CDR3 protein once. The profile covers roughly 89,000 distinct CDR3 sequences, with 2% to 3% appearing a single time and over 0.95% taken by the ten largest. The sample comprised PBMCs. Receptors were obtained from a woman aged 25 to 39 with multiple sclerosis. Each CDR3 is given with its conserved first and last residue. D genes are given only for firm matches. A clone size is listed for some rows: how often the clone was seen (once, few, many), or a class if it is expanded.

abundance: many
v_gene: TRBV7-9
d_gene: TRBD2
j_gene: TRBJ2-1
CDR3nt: TGTGCCAGCAGCTTTGGGACTAGCGGAGGGGAGGATGAGCAGTTCTTC
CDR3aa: CASSFGTSGGEDEQFF

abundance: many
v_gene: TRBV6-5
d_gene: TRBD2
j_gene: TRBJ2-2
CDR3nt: TGTGCCAGCCTAGGCGGGAGCGCCGGACGCACCGGGGAGCTGTTTTTT
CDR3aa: CASLGGSAGRTGELFF

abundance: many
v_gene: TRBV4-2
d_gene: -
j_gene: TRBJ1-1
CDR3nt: TGTGCCAGCAGCCAAGGGACGCGGGACACTGAAGCTTTCTTT
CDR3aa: CASSQGTRDTEAFF

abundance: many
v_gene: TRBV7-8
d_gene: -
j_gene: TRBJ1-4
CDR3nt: TGTGCCAGCAGCTTCGGAACAGGGAAGAATGAAAAACTGTTTTTT
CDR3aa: CASSFGTGKNEKLFF

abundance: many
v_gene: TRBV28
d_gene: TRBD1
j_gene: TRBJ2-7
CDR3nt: TGTGCCAGCAGTGCCGGGACAGGTGAAGAGCAGTACTTC
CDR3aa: CASSAGTGEEQYF

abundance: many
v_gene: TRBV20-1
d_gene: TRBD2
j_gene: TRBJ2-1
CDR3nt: TGCAGTGCTAGGCTCGGGAGGGCCAATGAGCAGTTCTTC
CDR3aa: CSARLGRANEQFF

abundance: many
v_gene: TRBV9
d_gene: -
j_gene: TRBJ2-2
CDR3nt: TGTGCCAGCAGCGTCCACAACGAAGACAGCCTGGCCGGGGAGCTGTTTTTT
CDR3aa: CASSVHNEDSLAGELFF

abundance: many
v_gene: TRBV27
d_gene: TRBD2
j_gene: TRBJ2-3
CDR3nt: TGTGCCAGCAGTCCTGGGACTAGCGAGTATAGGAATACGCAGTATTTT
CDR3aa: CASSPGTSEYRNTQYF

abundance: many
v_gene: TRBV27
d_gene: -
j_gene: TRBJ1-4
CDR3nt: TGTGCCAGCAGCCGCCCTAATGAAAAACTGTTTTTT
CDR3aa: CASSRPNEKLFF

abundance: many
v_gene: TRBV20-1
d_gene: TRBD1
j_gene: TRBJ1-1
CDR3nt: TGCAGTGCCCCGGGACAGACAAACACTGAAGCTTTCTTT
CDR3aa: CSAPGQTNTEAFF

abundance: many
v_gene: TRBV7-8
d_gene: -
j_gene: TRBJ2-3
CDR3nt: TGTGCCAGCAGCCTCCGACAGGCCGGCGGCCCAGATACGCAGTATTTT
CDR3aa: CASSLRQAGGPDTQYF

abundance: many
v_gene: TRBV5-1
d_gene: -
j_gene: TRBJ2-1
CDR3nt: TGCGCCAGCAGCTTGGCGGACAGCCCCTACAATGAGCAGTTCTTC
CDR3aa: CASSLADSPYNEQFF

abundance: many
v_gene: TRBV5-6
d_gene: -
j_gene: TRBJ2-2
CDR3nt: TGTGCCAGCAGCTTAGAAGTAACCGGGGAGCTGTTTTTT
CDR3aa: CASSLEVTGELFF

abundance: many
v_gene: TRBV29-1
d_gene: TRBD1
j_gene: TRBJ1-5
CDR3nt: TGCAGCGTTGCTGAGACAGGGGATAGCAATCAGCCCCAGCATTTT
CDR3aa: CSVAETGDSNQPQHF

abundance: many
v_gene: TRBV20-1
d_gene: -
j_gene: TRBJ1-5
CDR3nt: TGCAGTGCTAGCGACGGCCTAAATCAGCCCCAGCATTTT
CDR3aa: CSASDGLNQPQHF

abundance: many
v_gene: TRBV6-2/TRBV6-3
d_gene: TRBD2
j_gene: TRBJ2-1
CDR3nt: TGTGCCAGCATTACGGGGTACGGGACTAGCTCCTACAATGAGCAGTTCTTC
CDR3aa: CASITGYGTSSYNEQFF

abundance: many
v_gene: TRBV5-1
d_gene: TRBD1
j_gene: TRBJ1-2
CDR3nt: TGCGCCAGCAGCTTAAAACCGACAGGGACAGATGGCTACACCTTC
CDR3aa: CASSLKPTGTDGYTF

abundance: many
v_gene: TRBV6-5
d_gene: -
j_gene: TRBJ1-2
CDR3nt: TGTGCCAGCAGTTCCCCCTTGAAGGGGCACTATGGCTACACCTTC
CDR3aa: CASSSPLKGHYGYTF

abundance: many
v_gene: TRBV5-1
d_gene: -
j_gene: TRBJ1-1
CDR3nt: TGCGCCAGCAGCTTGGCCGAGAAGATCCGGGGGTACACTGAAGCTTTCTTT
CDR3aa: CASSLAEKIRGYTEAFF

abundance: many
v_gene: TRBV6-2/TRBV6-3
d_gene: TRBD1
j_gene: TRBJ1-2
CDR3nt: TGTGCCAGCAGTTACACGCAGGGGGCGGCGAACTATGGCTACACCTTC
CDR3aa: CASSYTQGAANYGYTF

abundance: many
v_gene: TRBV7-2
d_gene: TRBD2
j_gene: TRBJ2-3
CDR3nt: TGTGCCAGCAGCTTCTCGGCGGGAGACCGCACAGATACGCAGTATTTT
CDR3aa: CASSFSAGDRTDTQYF

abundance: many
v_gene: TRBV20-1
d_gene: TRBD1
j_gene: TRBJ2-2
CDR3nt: TGCAGTGCTTTCACAGGGGGCTCGAACACCGGGGAGCTGTTTTTT
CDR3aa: CSAFTGGSNTGELFF

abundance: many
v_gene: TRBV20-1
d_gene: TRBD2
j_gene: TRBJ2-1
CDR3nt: TGCAGTGCTAGCGACACAGCGACTAGCGTGCGGAATGAGCAGTTCTTC
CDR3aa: CSASDTATSVRNEQFF

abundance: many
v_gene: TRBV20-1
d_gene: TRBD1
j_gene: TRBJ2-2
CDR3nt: TGCAGTGCACCTCTACAGGGGCAAACCGGGGAGCTGTTTTTT
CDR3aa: CSAPLQGQTGELFF

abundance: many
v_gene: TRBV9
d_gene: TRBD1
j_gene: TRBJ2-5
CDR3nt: TGTGCCAGCAGCCCGCCGGGACAGCCCCAAGAGACCCAGTACTTC
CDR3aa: CASSPPGQPQETQYF

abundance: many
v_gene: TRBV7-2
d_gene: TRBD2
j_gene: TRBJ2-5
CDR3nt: TGTGCCAGCAGCTTGGTGCCGGGACTAGCGGGCGGAGAGGCAGAGACCCAGTACTTC
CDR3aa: CASSLVPGLAGGEAETQYF

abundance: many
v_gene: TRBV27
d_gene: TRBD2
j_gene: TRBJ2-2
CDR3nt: TGTGCCAGCAGACTAGCGGGAGCCTCCGGGGAGCTGTTTTTT
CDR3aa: CASRLAGASGELFF

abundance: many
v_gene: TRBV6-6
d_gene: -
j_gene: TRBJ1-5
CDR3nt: TGTGCCAGCAGAAAAACTCGGGGGGCATTGAGCAATCAGCCCCAGCATTTT
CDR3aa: CASRKTRGALSNQPQHF

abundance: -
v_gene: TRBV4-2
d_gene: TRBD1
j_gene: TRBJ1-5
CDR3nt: TGTGCCAGCAGCCCACGTGATGACAGGGTGACAAAGACCCAGAATTTT
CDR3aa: CASSPRDDRVTKTQNF

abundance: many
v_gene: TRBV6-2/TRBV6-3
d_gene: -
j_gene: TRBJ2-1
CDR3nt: TGTGCCAGCAGTTACTTAGGGGGGCACAATGAGCAGTTCTTC
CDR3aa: CASSYLGGHNEQFF

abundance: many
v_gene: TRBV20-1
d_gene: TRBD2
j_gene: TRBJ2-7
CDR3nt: TGCAGTGCAACGATTAGCGGGGACGCGCAGGAGCAGTACTTC
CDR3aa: CSATISGDAQEQYF

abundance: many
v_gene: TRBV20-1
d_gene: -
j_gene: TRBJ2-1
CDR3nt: TGCAGTGCTCTCGCGTTGGGCGGCTCCTACAATGAGCAGTTCTTC
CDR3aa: CSALALGGSYNEQFF

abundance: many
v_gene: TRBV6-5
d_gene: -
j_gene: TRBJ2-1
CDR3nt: TGTGCCAGCACCGCCGGGGTTGAATGGAACAATGAGCAGTTCTTC
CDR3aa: CASTAGVEWNNEQFF

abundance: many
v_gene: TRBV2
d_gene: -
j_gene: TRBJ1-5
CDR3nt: TGTGCCAGCAGTGAGATTTGGGCAGATTATCAGCCCCAGCATTTT
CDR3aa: CASSEIWADYQPQHF

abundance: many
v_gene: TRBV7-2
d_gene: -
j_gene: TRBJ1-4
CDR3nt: TGTGCCAGCAGCTTAGTAGGGGCAGGTGGTGAAAAACTGTTTTTT
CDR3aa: CASSLVGAGGEKLFF

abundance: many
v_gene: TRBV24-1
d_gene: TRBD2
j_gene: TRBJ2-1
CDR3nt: TGTGCCACCAGTGATTTGTCGGGAGGACACTACAATGAGCAGTTCTTC
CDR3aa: CATSDLSGGHYNEQFF

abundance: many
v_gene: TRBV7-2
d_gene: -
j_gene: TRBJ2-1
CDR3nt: TGTGCCAGCAGCTTAGCTTGGACGGAGCAGTTCTTC
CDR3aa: CASSLAWTEQFF

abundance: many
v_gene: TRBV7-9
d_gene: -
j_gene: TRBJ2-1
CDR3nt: TGTGCCAGCAGCCCCCATTTAAGACCGACAGCCTACAATGAGCAGTTCTTC
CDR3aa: CASSPHLRPTAYNEQFF

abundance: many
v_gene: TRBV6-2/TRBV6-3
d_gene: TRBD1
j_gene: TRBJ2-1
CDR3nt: TGTGCCAGCAGTTACCCGAGGGACAGATTCTCTAATGAGCAGTTCTTC
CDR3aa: CASSYPRDRFSNEQFF

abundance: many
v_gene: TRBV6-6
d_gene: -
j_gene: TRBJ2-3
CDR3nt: TGTGCCGGCGGAGAAAGCGGCTCCGGAACAGATACGCAGTATTTT
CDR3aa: CAGGESGSGTDTQYF

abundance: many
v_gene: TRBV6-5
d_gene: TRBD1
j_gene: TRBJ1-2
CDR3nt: TGTGCCAGCAGATCTCCAGGGGGAGGGTATGGCTACACCTTC
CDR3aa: CASRSPGGGYGYTF